The 6 T cell receptor beta chains below come from one sample, sequenced in a study of blood T cell repertoires in COVID-19. Profiled with immunoSEQ multiplex PCR; TCRdb holds only in-frame clones, not every one. The sample carries some 240,000 clones, about 88% recorded once. Sequencing was done on a sample of PBMCs or T cells enriched from blood (not recorded which). These receptors were taken from a woman in her forties or fifties who had been exposed to COVID-19.

This clone appeared once. The V gene is TRBV2, the J gene TRBJ2-3; 11 positions match TRBD1. The germline gives CDR1 SNHLY, CDR2 FYNNEI. This CDR3 has 15 residues. The trim removed 5 bases at V and 4 bases at J, leaving 5 bases unmatched. CDR3: CASSRDRGMSDTQYF. The CDR3 bases are TGTGCCAGCAGTAGGGACAGGGGGATGTCAGATACGCAGTATTTT. The whole variable domain, filled in from reference TRBV2 and TRBJ2-3, reads EPEVTQTPSHQVTQMGQEVILRCVPISNHLYFYWYRQILGQKVEFLVSFYNNEISEKSEIFDDQFSVERPDGSNFTLKIRSTKLEDSAMYFCASSRDRGMSDTQYFGPGTRLTVL.

This clone showed up just a few times. The chain is built from TRBV9 and TRBJ1-1, with D possibly TRBD1 on 5 matching bases. Trimming left V 0 bases short and J 1 base short, with 16 bases between. Germline CDR1 SGDLS, CDR2 YYNGEE. The CDR3 spans 17 residues. For the CDR3, the DNA is TGTGCCAGCAGCGTAGGGGCCCAGGCAGGGAAGAACACTGAAGCTTTCTTT. It specifies CASSVGAQAGKNTEAFF.

The chain recombines TRBV7-2 with TRBJ2-1; the D gene is possibly TRBD2 (5 bases). Germline lookup yields CDR1 SGHTA and CDR2 FQGNSA. V lost 0 bases and J lost 5, with 17 bases in between. The CDR3 loop spans 17 amino acids. This chain's CDR3 is CASSLALRLLLHNEQFF. The CDR3 region has the DNA TGTGCCAGCAGCTTAGCCCTACGACTATTACTCCACAATGAGCAGTTCTTC.

This sequence joins TRBV20-1 and TRBJ1-5; no firm D call. The V gene lost 3 bases and the J gene lost 1 base, with 13 bases spanning the gap. This CDR3 has 15 amino acids. Germline loops: CDR1 DFQATT, CDR2 SNEGSKA (reference sequence). DNA for the CDR3: TGCAGTGCTAGTACGGGGATGGGCAGCAATCAGCCCCAGCATTTT. Translating it yields CSASTGMGSNQPQHF.

The chain's CDR3 is CASSDRQGGHTGELFF. For the CDR3, the DNA is TGTGCCAGCAGTGACCGACAGGGAGGTCACACCGGGGAGCTGTTTTTT. The chain couples TRBV27 to TRBJ2-2, with D perhaps TRBD1 (7 bases). Looked up from germline, CDR1 is MNHEY and CDR2 is SMNVEV (reference sequence). The CDR3 covers 16 residues. Deletions cut 5 bases from V and 3 bases from J, with 16 bases between.

The genes are TRBV19 and TRBJ1-3; D possibly corresponds to TRBD1 (5 bases). V lost 7 bases, J lost 4 bases, and 14 bases lay in between. CDR3 length equals 14 residues. Germline loops: CDR1 LNHDA, CDR2 SQIVND (reference sequence). CDR3 protein: CASNTQATGNTIYF. Here the CDR3 DNA reads TGTGCCAGTAACACACAGGCGACAGGAAACACCATATATTTT.